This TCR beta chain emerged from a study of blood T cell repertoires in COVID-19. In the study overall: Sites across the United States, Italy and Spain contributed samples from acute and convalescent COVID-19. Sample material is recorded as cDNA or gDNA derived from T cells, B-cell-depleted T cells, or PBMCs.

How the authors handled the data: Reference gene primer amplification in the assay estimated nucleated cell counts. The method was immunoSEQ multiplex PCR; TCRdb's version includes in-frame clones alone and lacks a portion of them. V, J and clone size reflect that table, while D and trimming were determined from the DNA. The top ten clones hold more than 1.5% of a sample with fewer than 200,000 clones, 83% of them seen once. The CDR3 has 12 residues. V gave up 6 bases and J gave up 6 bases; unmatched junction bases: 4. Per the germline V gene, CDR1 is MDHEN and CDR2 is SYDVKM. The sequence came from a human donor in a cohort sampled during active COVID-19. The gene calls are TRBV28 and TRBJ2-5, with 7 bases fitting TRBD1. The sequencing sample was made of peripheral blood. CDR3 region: CASRQGMQTQYF. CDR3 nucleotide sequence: TGTGCCAGCAGACAGGGGATGCAGACCCAGTACTTC.